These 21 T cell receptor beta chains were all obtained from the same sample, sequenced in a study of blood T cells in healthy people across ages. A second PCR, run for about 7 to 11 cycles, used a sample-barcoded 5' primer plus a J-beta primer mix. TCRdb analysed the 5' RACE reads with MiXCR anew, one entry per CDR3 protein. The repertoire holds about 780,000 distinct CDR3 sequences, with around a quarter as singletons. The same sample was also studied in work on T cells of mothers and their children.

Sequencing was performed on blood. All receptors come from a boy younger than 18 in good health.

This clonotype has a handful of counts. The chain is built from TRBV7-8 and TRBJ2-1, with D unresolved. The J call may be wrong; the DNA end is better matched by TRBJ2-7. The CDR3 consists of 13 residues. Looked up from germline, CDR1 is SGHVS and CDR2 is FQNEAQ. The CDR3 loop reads CASSSAGEYEQYF. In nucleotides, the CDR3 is TGTGCCAGCAGCTCCGCTGGAGAGTACGAGCAGTACTTC.

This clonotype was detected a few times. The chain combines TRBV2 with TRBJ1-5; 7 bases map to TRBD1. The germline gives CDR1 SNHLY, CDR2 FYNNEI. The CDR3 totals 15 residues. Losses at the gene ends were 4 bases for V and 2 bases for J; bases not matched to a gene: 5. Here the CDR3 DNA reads TGTGCCAGCAGTGGGGGGACAGCGGGCAATCAGCCCCAGCATTTT. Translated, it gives CASSGGTAGNQPQHF.

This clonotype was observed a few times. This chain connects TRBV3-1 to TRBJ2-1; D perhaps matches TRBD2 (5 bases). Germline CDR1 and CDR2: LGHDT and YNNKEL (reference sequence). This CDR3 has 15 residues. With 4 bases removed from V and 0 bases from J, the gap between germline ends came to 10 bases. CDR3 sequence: CASSRGLLSYNEQFF. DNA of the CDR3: TGTGCCAGCAGCCGAGGACTCCTCTCCTACAATGAGCAGTTCTTC.

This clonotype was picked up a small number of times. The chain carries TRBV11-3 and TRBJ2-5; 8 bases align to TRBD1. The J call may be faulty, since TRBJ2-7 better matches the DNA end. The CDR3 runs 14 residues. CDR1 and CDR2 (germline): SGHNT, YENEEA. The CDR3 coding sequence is TGTGCCAGCAGCACGGGACAGGCAGGAGGCGAGCAGTACTTC. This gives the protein CASSTGQAGGEQYF.

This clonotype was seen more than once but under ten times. CDR3: CSARGMPTSGGANEQFF. Written as DNA, the CDR3 is TGCAGTGCTAGGGGTATGCCGACTAGCGGGGGGGCTAATGAGCAGTTCTTC. The rearrangement links TRBV20-1 to TRBJ2-1, with 14 bases identical to TRBD2. The germline CDR1 and CDR2 sequences are DFQATT and SNEGSKA (reference sequence). This CDR3 has 17 amino acids. With V trimmed by 3 bases and J by 7 bases, 11 bases remained unmatched.

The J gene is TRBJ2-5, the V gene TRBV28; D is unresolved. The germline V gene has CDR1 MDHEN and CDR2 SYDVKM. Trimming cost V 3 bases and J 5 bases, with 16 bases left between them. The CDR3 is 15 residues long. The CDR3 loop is CASSFRTGSVETQYF. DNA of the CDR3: TGTGCCAGCAGTTTTCGAACGGGTAGTGTGGAGACCCAGTACTTC.

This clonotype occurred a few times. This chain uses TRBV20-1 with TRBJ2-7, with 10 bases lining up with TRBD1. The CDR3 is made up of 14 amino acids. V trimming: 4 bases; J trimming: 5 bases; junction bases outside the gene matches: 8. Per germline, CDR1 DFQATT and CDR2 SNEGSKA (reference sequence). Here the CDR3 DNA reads TGCAGTGCTACCCCGACAGGGGGCATCGACGAGCAGTACTTC. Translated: CSATPTGGIDEQYF.

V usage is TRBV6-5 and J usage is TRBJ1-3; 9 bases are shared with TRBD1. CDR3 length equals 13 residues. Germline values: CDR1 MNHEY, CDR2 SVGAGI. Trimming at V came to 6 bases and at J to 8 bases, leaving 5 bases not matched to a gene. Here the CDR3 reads CASRKQGADTIYF. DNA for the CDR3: TGTGCCAGCAGAAAACAGGGGGCGGACACCATATATTTT.

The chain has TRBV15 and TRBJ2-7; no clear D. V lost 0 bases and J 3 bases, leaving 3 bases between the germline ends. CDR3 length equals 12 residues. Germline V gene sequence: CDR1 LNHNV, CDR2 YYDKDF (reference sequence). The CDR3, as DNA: TGTGCCACCAGCAGAGACTTCTACGAGCAGTACTTC. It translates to CATSRDFYEQYF. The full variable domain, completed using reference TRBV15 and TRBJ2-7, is DAMVIQNPRYQVTQFGKPVTLSCSQTLNHNVMYWYQQKSSQAPKLLFHYYDKDFNNEADTPDNFQSRRPNTSFCFLDIRSPGLGDTAMYLCATSRDFYEQYFGPGTRLTVT.

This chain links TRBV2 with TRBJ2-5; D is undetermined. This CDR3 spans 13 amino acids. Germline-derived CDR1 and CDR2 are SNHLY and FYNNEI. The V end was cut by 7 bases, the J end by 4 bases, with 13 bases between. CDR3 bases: TGTGCCAGCACTACGGCCCCAGGAGAGACCCAGTACTTC. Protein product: CASTTAPGETQYF.

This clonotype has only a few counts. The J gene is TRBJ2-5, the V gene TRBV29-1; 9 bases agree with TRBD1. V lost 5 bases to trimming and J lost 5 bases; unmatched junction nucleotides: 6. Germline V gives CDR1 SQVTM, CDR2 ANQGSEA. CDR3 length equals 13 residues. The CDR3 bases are TGCAGCGTTCTACAGGGGGCGGGGGAGACCCAGTACTTC. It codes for CSVLQGAGETQYF. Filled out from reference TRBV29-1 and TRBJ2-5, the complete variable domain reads SAVISQKPSRDICQRGTSLTIQCQVDSQVTMMFWYRQQPGQSLTLIATANQGSEATYESGFVIDKFPISRPNLTFSTLTVSNMSPEDSSIYLCSVLQGAGETQYFGPGTRLLVL.

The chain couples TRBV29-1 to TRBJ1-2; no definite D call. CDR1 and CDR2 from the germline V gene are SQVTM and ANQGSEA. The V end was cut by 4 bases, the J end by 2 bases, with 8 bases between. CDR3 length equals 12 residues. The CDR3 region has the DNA TGCAGCGTTGGAGCGGAAAACTATGGCTACACCTTC. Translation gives CSVGAENYGYTF.

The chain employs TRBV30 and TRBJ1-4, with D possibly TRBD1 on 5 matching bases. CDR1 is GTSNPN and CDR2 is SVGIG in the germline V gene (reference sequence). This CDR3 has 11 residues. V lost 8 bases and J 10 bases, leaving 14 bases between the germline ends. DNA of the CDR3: TGTGCCCGCCAACCGGGGCCAAAACTGTTTTTT. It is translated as CARQPGPKLFF.

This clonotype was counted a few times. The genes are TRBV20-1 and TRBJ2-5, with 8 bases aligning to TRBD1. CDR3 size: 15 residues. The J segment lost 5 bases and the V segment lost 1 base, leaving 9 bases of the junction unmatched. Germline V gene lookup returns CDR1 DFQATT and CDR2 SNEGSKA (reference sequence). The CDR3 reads CSARVVRDRWETQYF. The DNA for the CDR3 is TGCAGTGCTAGAGTTGTCCGGGACAGGTGGGAGACCCAGTACTTC.

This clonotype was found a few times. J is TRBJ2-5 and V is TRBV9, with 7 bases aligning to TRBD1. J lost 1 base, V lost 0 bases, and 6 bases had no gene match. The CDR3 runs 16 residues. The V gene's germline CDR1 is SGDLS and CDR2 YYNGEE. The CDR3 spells CASSVALRDSQETQYF. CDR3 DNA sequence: TGTGCCAGCAGCGTAGCCCTACGGGACAGCCAAGAGACCCAGTACTTC. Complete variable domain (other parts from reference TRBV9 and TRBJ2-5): DSGVTQTPKHLITATGQRVTLRCSPRSGDLSVYWYQQSLDQGLQFLIQYYNGEERAKGNILERFSAQQFPDLHSELNLSSLELGDSALYFCASSVALRDSQETQYFGPGTRLLVL.

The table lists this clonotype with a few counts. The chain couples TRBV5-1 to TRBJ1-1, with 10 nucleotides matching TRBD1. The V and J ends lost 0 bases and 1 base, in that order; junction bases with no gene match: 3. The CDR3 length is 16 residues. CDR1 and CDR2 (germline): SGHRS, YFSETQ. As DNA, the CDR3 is TGCGCCAGCAGCTTGGCTGGGGACAGGGGGAACACTGAAGCTTTCTTT. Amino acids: CASSLAGDRGNTEAFF.

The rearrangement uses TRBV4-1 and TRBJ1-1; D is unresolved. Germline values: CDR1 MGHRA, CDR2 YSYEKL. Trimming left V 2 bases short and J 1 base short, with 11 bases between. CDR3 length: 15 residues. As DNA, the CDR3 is TGCGCCAGCAGCCAATATGCAGGATCGAACACTGAAGCTTTCTTT. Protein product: CASSQYAGSNTEAFF.

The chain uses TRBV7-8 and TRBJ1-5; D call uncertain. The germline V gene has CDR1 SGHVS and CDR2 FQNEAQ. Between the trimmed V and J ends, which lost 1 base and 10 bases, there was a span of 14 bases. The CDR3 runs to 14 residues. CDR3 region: CASSLGHDLFPQHF. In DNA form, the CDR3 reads TGTGCCAGCAGCTTAGGTCATGACTTATTTCCCCAGCATTTT.

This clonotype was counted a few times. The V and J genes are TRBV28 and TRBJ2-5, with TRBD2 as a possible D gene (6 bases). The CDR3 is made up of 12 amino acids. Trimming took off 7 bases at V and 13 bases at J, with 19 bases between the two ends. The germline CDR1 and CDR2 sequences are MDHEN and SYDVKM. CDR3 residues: CASNKGARELYF. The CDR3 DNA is TGTGCCAGCAACAAAGGGGCTCGGGAGCTGTACTTC.

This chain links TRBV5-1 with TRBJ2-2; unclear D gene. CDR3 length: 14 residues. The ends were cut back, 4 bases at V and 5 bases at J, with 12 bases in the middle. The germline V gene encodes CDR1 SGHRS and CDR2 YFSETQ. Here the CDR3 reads CASSLETETGELFF. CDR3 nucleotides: TGCGCCAGCAGCCTGGAAACGGAAACCGGGGAGCTGTTTTTT.

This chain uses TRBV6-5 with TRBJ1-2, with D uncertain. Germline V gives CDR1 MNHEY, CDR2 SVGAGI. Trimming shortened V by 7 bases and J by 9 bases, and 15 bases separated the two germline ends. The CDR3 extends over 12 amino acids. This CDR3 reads CASKDQGGSYTF. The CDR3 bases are TGTGCCAGCAAAGACCAAGGAGGGAGCTACACCTTC.